Listed below are T cell receptor beta chains from one sample, sequenced in a study of T cell responses to AZD1222 COVID-19 vaccine. Produced via immunoSEQ multiplex PCR; TCRdb's table is partial and in-frame only. This sample has more than 75,000 clones, with roughly 80% found just once. The sequencing here drew on peripheral blood, taken 28 days after the second AZD1222 dose. These receptors were obtained from an adult who received the AZD1222 COVID-19 vaccine. The CDR3 runs from the conserved cysteine through the conserved F or W. D genes are given only for firm matches. Size tells how often a clone was seen (once, few, many) or the class of an expanded clone, and some rows leave it out.

>TRBJ2-7|-|TRBD2|TRBV5-4
CASSISGSSYEQYF
TGTGCCAGCAGCATAAGCGGGAGCTCCTACGAGCAGTACTTC
>TRBJ2-1|-|-|TRBV28
CASSFMDEQFF
TGTGCCAGCAGTTTCATGGATGAGCAGTTCTTC
>TRBJ1-4|few|TRBD1|TRBV19
CASSPHRQGDEKLFF
TGTGCCAGTAGTCCCCACCGACAGGGAGATGAAAAACTGTTTTTT
>TRBJ2-2|-|-|TRBV5-1
CASSSMASPDTGELFF
TGCGCCAGCAGCTCAATGGCTAGCCCGGACACCGGGGAGCTGTTTTTT
>TRBJ2-7|-|TRBD1|TRBV7-6
CASSSEQTGAYEQYF
TGTGCCAGCAGCTCAGAGCAGACAGGGGCCTACGAGCAGTACTTC
>TRBJ1-4|-|-|TRBV7-2
CASTPRRVTNEKLFF
TGTGCCAGCACCCCTAGGAGGGTAACTAATGAAAAACTGTTTTTT
>TRBJ1-1|-|-|TRBV5-4
CASSLAGGGNTEAFF
TGTGCCAGCAGCTTGGCCGGGGGGGGGAACACTGAAGCTTTCTTT
>TRBJ2-7|-|-|TRBV3-1/TRBV3-2
CASSPRGDHRYF
TGTGCCAGCAGCCCTCGAGGTGACCACCGCTACTTC
>TRBJ2-1|-|-|TRBV3-1/TRBV3-2
CASSQDRQHSYNEQFF
TGTGCCAGCAGCCAAGATCGTCAGCACTCCTACAATGAGCAGTTCTTC
>TRBJ2-1|-|TRBD2|TRBV7-9
CASSALGAGVDNEQFF
TGTGCCAGCAGCGCCCTCGGGGCGGGAGTTGACAATGAGCAGTTCTTC
>TRBJ2-7|-|-|TRBV18
CASSRSGGAYEQYF
TGTGCCAGCTCACGGTCGGGTGGGGCCTACGAGCAGTACTTC
>TRBJ1-2|-|TRBD1|TRBV6-6
CASSPGTGSYGYTF
TGTGCCAGCAGCCCCGGGACAGGGTCCTATGGCTACACCTTC
>TRBJ1-5|-|-|TRBV28
CASSLPGDFNQPQHF
TGTGCCAGCAGTCTTCCAGGGGACTTCAATCAGCCCCAGCATTTT
>TRBJ2-2|-|-|TRBV27
CASSPQGYGELFF
TGTGCCAGCAGTCCACAGGGCTACGGGGAGCTGTTTTTT
>TRBJ2-7|-|TRBD2|TRBV7-2
CASSLTSGTQYEQYF
TGTGCCAGCAGCCTGACTAGCGGAACCCAATACGAGCAGTACTTC
>TRBJ2-1|few|-|TRBV11-2
CASSLRGDSSYNEQFF
TGTGCCAGCAGCTTAAGGGGGGACAGCTCCTACAATGAGCAGTTCTTC
>TRBJ2-1|-|-|TRBV11-2
CASSLDLKNEQFF
TGTGCCAGCAGCTTAGACCTCAAGAATGAGCAGTTCTTC
>TRBJ1-2|-|TRBD1|TRBV5-1
CASSHQPARDRGEGYTF
TGCGCCAGCAGCCATCAGCCCGCACGGGACAGGGGGGAAGGCTACACCTTC
>TRBJ2-7|many|TRBD2|TRBV7-9
CASSFVVAGGEQYF
TGTGCCAGCAGCTTTGTGGTAGCGGGGGGCGAGCAGTACTTC
>TRBJ2-6|-|-|TRBV29-1
CSVEDLWAHSGANVLTF
TGCAGCGTTGAGGATTTATGGGCCCACTCTGGGGCCAACGTCCTGACTTTC
>TRBJ2-7|-|TRBD2|TRBV19
CASSFRTSGSYEQYF
TGTGCCAGTAGTTTCCGGACTAGCGGGAGCTACGAGCAGTACTTC
>TRBJ1-1|-|-|TRBV6-5
CASNVGATEAFF
TGTGCCAGCAATGTCGGGGCCACTGAAGCTTTCTTT
>TRBJ2-3|once|-|TRBV11-2
CASSADLTSYTDTQYF
TGTGCCAGCAGCGCGGACCTTACATCTTACACAGATACGCAGTATTTT
>TRBJ1-2|few|TRBD1|TRBV6-1
CASSELRQGGNGYTF
TGTGCCAGCAGTGAACTCCGACAGGGGGGAAATGGCTACACCTTC
>TRBJ1-2|-|-|TRBV28
CASSLIREPEGYTF
TGTGCCAGCAGTTTAATAAGGGAGCCGGAGGGCTACACCTTC
>TRBJ1-2|-|-|TRBV7-9
CASRDSAGDYGYTF
TGTGCCAGCAGGGACAGCGCGGGGGACTATGGCTACACCTTC
>TRBJ2-1|-|TRBD2|TRBV6-1
CASSEALGTSGHLYNEQFF
TGTGCCAGCAGTGAAGCGCTGGGGACTAGCGGGCATTTGTACAATGAGCAGTTCTTC
>TRBJ1-6|-|-|TRBV21-1
CGAGVDNSPLHF
TGTGGTGCAGGCGTCGATAATTCACCCCTCCACTTT
>TRBJ2-7|-|TRBD1|TRBV6-5
CASRTGTGASYEQYF
TGTGCCAGCAGAACCGGGACAGGGGCCTCCTACGAGCAGTACTTC
>TRBJ2-1|-|TRBD2|TRBV11-3
CASSLAGGGPNEQFF
TGTGCCAGCAGCTTAGCGGGAGGTGGGCCCAATGAGCAGTTCTTC
>TRBJ2-7|-|-|TRBV27
CASSPGNYLYEQYF
TGTGCCAGCAGTCCCGGGAACTACTTATACGAGCAGTACTTC
>TRBJ2-7|-|-|TRBV19
CASSTFRAPQEQYF
TGTGCCAGTAGTACGTTCCGGGCCCCTCAAGAGCAGTACTTC
>TRBJ1-5|once|TRBD1|TRBV18
CASSPAGTGGNQPQHF
TGTGCCAGCTCACCAGCCGGGACAGGGGGCAATCAGCCCCAGCATTTT
>TRBJ1-1|few|-|TRBV28
CASSSPRTGNTEAFF
TGTGCCAGCAGTTCCCCCAGGACGGGGAACACTGAAGCTTTCTTT
>TRBJ2-7|-|-|TRBV5-4
CASSLDPSGGEQYF
TGTGCCAGCAGCTTGGACCCGAGCGGCGGGGAGCAGTACTTC
>TRBJ1-5|once|-|TRBV21-1
CASSRIRRKDRGIDSNQPQHF
TGTGCCAGCAGCAGGATTAGAAGGAAGGACAGGGGCATCGATAGCAATCAGCCCCAGCATTTT
>TRBJ2-7|-|-|TRBV4-2
CASSQAKSYEQYF
TGTGCCAGCAGCCAAGCTAAATCCTACGAGCAGTACTTC
>TRBJ2-1|few|-|TRBV7-3
CASSRSENNEQFF
TGTGCCAGCAGCCGATCGGAGAACAATGAGCAGTTCTTC
>TRBJ2-7|-|-|TRBV7-2
CASSLEQGLNYEQYF
TGTGCCAGCAGCTTAGAACAGGGTCTGAACTACGAGCAGTACTTC
>TRBJ1-1|-|-|TRBV12-5
CASGLVQGLTSEAFF
TGTGCTAGTGGTTTGGTACAAGGGCTGACGAGTGAAGCTTTCTTT
>TRBJ2-3|-|-|TRBV7-3
CASSLSAATDTQYF
TGTGCCAGCAGCTTAAGCGCGGCCACAGATACGCAGTATTTT
>TRBJ2-7|-|TRBD1|TRBV27
CASSLWNPGTGGEQYF
TGTGCCAGCAGTTTATGGAATCCCGGGACAGGGGGCGAGCAGTACTTC
>TRBJ2-1|-|-|TRBV7-8
CASSLGPGTGTVPNEQFF
TGTGCCAGCAGCTTAGGGCCAGGGACGGGTACAGTCCCCAATGAGCAGTTCTTC
>TRBJ2-1|-|TRBD2|TRBV11-2
CASSYSGRASEQFF
TGTGCCAGCAGCTACAGCGGGAGGGCCAGCGAGCAGTTCTTC
>TRBJ2-3|-|TRBD2|TRBV23-1
CASSQSGQGGGTDTQYF
TGCGCCAGCAGTCAATCGGGGCAGGGAGGGGGCACAGATACGCAGTATTTT
>TRBJ1-2|-|-|TRBV28
CASSSQRGCTF
TGTGCCAGCAGCTCCCAGAGGGGCTGCACCTTC
>TRBJ1-4|-|-|TRBV9
CASGGGRQGNEKLFF
TGTGCCAGCGGGGGAGGGCGCCAGGGTAATGAAAAACTGTTTTTT
>TRBJ1-1|once|-|TRBV5-1
CASSLGQASTEAFF
TGCGCCAGCAGCTTGGGACAGGCGAGCACTGAAGCTTTCTTT
>TRBJ1-2|-|-|TRBV11-2
CASSLDGSLLRGYTF
TGTGCCAGCAGCTTAGATGGGTCGTTGCTAAGGGGCTACACCTTC
>TRBJ1-2|few|TRBD1|TRBV9
CASSKDRVIGGYTF
TGTGCCAGCAGCAAGGACAGGGTTATAGGTGGCTACACCTTC
>TRBJ1-2|-|TRBD1|TRBV5-4
CASSEDRANYGYTF
TGTGCCAGCAGCGAGGACAGGGCTAACTATGGCTACACCTTC
>TRBJ2-2|-|-|TRBV7-7
CASSSYGGTGELFF
TGTGCTAGCAGCTCTTACGGTGGGACCGGGGAGCTGTTTTTT
>TRBJ1-1|-|-|TRBV20-1
CSAPENTEAFF
TGCAGTGCTCCAGAGAACACTGAAGCTTTCTTT
>TRBJ2-2|-|-|TRBV12-3/TRBV12-4
CASLRNTGELFF
TGTGCCTCCCTCCGTAACACCGGGGAGCTGTTTTTT